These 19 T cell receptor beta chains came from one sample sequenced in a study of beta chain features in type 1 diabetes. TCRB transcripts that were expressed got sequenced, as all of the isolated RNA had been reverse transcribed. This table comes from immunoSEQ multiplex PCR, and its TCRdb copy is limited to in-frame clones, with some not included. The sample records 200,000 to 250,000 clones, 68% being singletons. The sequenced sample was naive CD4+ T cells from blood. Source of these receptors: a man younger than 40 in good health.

CDR3 sequence: CASSEGQGNYGYTF. CDR3 bases: TGTGCCAGCAGTGAAGGACAGGGGAACTATGGCTACACCTTC. The chain links TRBV2 to TRBJ1-2, with 8 bases matching TRBD1. The CDR3 is 14 amino acids. Germline lookup yields CDR1 SNHLY and CDR2 FYNNEI. The V segment lost 1 base and the J segment 2 bases; nucleotides outside the gene matches: 0. Full variable domain (outside the CDR3, taken from reference TRBV2 and TRBJ1-2): EPEVTQTPSHQVTQMGQEVILRCVPISNHLYFYWYRQILGQKVEFLVSFYNNEISEKSEIFDDQFSVERPDGSNFTLKIRSTKLEDSAMYFCASSEGQGNYGYTFGSGTRLTVV.

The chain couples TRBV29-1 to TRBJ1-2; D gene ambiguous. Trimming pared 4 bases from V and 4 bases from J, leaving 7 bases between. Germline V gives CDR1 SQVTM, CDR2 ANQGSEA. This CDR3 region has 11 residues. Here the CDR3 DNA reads TGCAGCGTTGTACCCAGCTATGGCTACACCTTC. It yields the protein CSVVPSYGYTF.

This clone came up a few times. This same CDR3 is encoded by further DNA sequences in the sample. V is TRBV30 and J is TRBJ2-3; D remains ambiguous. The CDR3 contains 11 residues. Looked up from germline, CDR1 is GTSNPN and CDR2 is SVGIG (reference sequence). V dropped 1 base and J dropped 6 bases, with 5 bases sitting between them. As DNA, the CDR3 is TGTGCCTGGAGTGAAGTGGATACGCAGTATTTT. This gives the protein CAWSEVDTQYF.

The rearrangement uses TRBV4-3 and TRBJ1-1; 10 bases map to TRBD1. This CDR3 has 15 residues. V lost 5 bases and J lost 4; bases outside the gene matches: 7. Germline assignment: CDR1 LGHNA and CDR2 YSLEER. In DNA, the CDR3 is TGCGCCAGCAGCGACCGACAGGGGGCCACCACTGAAGCTTTCTTT. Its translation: CASSDRQGATTEAFF.

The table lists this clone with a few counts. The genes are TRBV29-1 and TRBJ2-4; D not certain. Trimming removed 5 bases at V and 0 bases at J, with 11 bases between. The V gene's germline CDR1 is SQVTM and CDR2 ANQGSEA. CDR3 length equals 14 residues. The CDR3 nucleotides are TGCAGCGTTCGGACGGTGATAGCCAAAAACATTCAGTACTTC. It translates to CSVRTVIAKNIQYF.

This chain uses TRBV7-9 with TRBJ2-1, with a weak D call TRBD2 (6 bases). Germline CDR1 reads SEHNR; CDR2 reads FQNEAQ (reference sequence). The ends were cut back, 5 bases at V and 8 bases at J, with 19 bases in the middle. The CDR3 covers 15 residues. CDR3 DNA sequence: TGTGCCAGCAGCCTTCGTGGAGGGGAGGAGGATGAGCAGTTCTTC. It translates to CASSLRGGEEDEQFF.

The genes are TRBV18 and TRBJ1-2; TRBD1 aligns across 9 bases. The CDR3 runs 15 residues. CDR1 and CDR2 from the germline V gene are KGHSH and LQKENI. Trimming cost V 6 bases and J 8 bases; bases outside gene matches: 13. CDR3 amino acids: CASSRDREKILGYTF. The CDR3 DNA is TGTGCCAGCTCGAGGGACAGGGAGAAGATACTCGGCTACACCTTC.

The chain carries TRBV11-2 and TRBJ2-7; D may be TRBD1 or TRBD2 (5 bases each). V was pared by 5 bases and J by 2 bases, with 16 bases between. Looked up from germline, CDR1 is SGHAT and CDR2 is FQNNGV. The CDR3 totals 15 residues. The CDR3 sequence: CASSPPGLAAYEQYF. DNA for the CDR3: TGTGCCAGCAGCCCCCCGGGGCTAGCAGCCTACGAGCAGTACTTC.

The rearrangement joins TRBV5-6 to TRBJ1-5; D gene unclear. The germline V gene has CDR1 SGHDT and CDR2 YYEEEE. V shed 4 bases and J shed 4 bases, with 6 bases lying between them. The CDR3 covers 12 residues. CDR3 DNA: TGTGCCAGCAGCCAAAAGAATCAGCCCCAGCATTTT. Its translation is CASSQKNQPQHF.

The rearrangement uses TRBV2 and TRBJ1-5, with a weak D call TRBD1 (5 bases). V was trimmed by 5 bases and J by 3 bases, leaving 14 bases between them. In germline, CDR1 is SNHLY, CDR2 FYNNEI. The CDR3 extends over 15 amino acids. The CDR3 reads CASSTEWGSNQPQHF. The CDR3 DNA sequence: TGTGCCAGCAGTACTGAGTGGGGCTCCAATCAGCCCCAGCATTTT.

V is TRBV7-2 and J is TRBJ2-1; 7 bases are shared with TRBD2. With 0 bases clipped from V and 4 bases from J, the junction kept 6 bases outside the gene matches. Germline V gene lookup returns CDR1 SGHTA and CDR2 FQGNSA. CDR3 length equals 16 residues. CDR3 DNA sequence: TGTGCCAGCAGCTTAGCGCGTCTAGCGGCTTACAATGAGCAGTTCTTC. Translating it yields CASSLARLAAYNEQFF.

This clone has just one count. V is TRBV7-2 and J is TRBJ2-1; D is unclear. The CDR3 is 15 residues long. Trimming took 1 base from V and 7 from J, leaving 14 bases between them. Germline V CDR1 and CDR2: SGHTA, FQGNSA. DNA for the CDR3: TGTGCCAGCAGCTTAGGACGACCGCGTCATAATGAGCAGTTCTTC. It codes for CASSLGRPRHNEQFF.

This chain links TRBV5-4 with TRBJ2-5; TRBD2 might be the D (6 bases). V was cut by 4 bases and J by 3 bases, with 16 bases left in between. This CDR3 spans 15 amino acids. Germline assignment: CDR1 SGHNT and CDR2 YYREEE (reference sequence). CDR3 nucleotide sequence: TGTGCCAGCAGCACGAGCCGGGGGACCGAAGAGACCCAGTACTTC. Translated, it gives CASSTSRGTEETQYF.

CDR3 residues: CASSRTGRNSPLHF. CDR3 sequence (DNA): TGTGCCAGCAGTAGGACAGGGAGAAATTCACCCCTCCACTTT. The chain employs TRBV2 and TRBJ1-6, with 8 bases aligning to TRBD1. CDR3 size: 14 residues. The J segment lost 7 bases and the V segment lost 5 bases, leaving 4 bases of the junction unmatched. Germline V gene data show CDR1 as SNHLY and CDR2 as FYNNEI. Filled out from reference TRBV2 and TRBJ1-6, the complete variable domain reads EPEVTQTPSHQVTQMGQEVILRCVPISNHLYFYWYRQILGQKVEFLVSFYNNEISEKSEIFDDQFSVERPDGSNFTLKIRSTKLEDSAMYFCASSRTGRNSPLHFGNGTRLTVT.

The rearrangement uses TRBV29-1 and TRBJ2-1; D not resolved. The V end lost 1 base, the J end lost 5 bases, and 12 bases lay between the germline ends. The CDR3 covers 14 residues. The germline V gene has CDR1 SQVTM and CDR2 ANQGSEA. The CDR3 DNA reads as TGCAGCGTTGAAGGGCGGTTGGCCAACAATGAGCAGTTCTTC. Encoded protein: CSVEGRLANNEQFF.

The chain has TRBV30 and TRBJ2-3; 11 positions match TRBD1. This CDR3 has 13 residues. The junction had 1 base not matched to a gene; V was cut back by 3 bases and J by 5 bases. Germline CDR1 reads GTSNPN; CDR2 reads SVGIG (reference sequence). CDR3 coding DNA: TGTGCCTGGAGCGGGACAGGGGGAGATACGCAGTATTTT. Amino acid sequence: CAWSGTGGDTQYF.

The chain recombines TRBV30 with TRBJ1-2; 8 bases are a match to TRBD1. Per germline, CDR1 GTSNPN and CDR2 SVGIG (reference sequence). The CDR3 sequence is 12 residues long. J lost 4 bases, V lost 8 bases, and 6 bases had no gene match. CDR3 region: CAGETGGYGYTF. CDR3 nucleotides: TGTGCCGGCGAAACAGGGGGCTATGGCTACACCTTC.

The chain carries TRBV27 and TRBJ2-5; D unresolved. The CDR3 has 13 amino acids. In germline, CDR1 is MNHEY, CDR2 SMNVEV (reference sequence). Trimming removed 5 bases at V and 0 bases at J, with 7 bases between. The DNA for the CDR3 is TGTGCCAGCAGTAACACGTACCAAGAGACCCAGTACTTC. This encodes CASSNTYQETQYF.

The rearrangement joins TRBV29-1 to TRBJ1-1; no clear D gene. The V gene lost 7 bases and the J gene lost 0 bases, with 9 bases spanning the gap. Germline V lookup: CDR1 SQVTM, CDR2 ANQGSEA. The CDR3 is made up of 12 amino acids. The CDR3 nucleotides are TGCAGCGCCTCGGACCTGAACACTGAAGCTTTCTTT. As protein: CSASDLNTEAFF. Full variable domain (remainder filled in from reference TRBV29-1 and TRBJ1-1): SAVISQKPSRDICQRGTSLTIQCQVDSQVTMMFWYRQQPGQSLTLIATANQGSEATYESGFVIDKFPISRPNLTFSTLTVSNMSPEDSSIYLCSASDLNTEAFFGQGTRLTVV.